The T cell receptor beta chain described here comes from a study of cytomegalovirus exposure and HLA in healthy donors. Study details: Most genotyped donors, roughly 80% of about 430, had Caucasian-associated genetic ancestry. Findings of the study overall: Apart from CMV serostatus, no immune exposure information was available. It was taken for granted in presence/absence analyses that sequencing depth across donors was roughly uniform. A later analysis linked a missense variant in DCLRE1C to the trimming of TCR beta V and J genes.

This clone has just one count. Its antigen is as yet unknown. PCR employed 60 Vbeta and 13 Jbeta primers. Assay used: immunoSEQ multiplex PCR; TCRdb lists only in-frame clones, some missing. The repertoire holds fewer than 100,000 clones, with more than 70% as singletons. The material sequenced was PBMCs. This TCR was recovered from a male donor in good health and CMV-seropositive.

CDR3 amino acids: CASSKLRGQLTYEQYF. The CDR3 DNA is TGTGCCAGCAGCAAACTGCGGGGACAGTTGACCTACGAGCAGTACTTC. The chain carries TRBV21-1 and TRBJ2-7; the table's D call, TRBD1, was not checked against the DNA. TRBV21-1 is termed a pseudogene. This CDR3 region has 16 residues.